This is a list of T cell receptor beta chains from one sample in a study of T cell repertoires in cytomegalovirus infection. No antigens are known for them. TCRdb itself ran the reads through MiXCR, one entry per CDR3 protein. The sample yields about 900,000 distinct CDR3 sequences, 31% seen once. The sample here was cultured CD8+ T cells from PBMCs, taken from culture after CMV antigen stimulation. The receptors shown here come from a human donor in good health (CMV status not recorded). Some clones in this sample may be carry-over from other donors' samples. CDR3s include the opening cysteine and the closing phenylalanine or tryptophan. A D gene is named only where the DNA matches it firmly.

J gene | V gene | D gene | CDR3 protein
TRBJ2-3 | TRBV24-1 | - | CATSDWGEGTDTQYF
TRBJ1-1 | TRBV6-6 | TRBD1 | CASSPLWTGTTEAFF
TRBJ1-2 | TRBV7-2 | - | CASSLKQAYGYTF
TRBJ2-6 | TRBV2 | - | CASSEAVGANVLTF
TRBJ2-3 | TRBV7-6 | - | CASSLVTWGADTQYF
TRBJ2-3 | TRBV4-3 | - | CASSQDLPADPFSQIVLTDTQYF
TRBJ2-1 | TRBV4-3 | - | CASSQDGQGRNEQFF
TRBJ2-1 | TRBV2 | - | CASSTPTGVSSYNEQFF
TRBJ1-5 | TRBV27 | TRBD1 | CASSFGQGAGQPQHF
TRBJ2-3 | TRBV7-6 | TRBD2 | CASSSRAGGTDTQYF
TRBJ2-3 | TRBV4-1 | - | CASHSFTDTQYF
TRBJ1-1 | TRBV6-2/TRBV6-3 | - | CASSPSTQNTEAFF
TRBJ1-2 | TRBV12-3/TRBV12-4 | - | CASTRGLEEVGNLYYAF
TRBJ2-3 | TRBV2 | - | CASGPLDSRITDTQYF
TRBJ2-5 | TRBV27 | - | CASSLVQGQETQYF
TRBJ2-5 | TRBV6-1 | - | CASSPGQLGETQYF
TRBJ2-1 | TRBV4-2 | - | CASSQEQPSVSDNEQFF
TRBJ1-1 | TRBV4-1 | TRBD1 | CASSQASGGEDTEAFF
TRBJ2-3 | TRBV9 | TRBD2 | CASSVAQREFTDTQYF
TRBJ2-5 | TRBV4-1 | - | CASSQSLSSAETQYF
TRBJ2-1 | TRBV12-3/TRBV12-4 | TRBD2 | CASSASSGGAYNEQFF
TRBJ2-6 | TRBV6-6 | - | CASSFIGDSGANVLTF
TRBJ1-2 | TRBV27 | - | CASSLEIYGYTF
TRBJ1-2 | TRBV7-9 | - | CASSQTIGVKYGYTF
TRBJ1-5 | TRBV27 | - | CASRPWYEPRAKRANQPQHF
TRBJ2-1 | TRBV7-2 | - | CASSLGDWRLSYNEQFF
TRBJ1-2 | TRBV29-1 | - | CSVGVGALGYTF
TRBJ2-1 | TRBV18 | - | CASSPRGAYYNEQFF
TRBJ2-1 | TRBV7-9 | TRBD1 | CASSRTGGADNEQFF
TRBJ2-3 | TRBV7-2 | TRBD1 | CASSSRGTGGPDTQYF
TRBJ2-2 | TRBV5-6 | - | CASSFGQRLLNTGELFF
TRBJ1-2 | TRBV11-2 | TRBD1 | CASSWAGQLSNYGYTF
TRBJ2-2 | TRBV12-5 | TRBD1 | CASGIDRVLTSLDTGELFF
TRBJ2-3 | TRBV7-2 | TRBD2 | CASSRVGGGVDTQYF
TRBJ2-7 | TRBV7-6 | TRBD2 | CASSLEQAGAHEQYF
TRBJ2-3 | TRBV7-8 | - | CASSLAPGEISTDTQYF
TRBJ1-1 | TRBV27 | TRBD1 | CASSLATGGDTEAFF
TRBJ1-5 | TRBV7-9 | - | CASSISGRDPRQPQHF
TRBJ2-1 | TRBV4-3 | - | CASSQVEVLSSYNEQFF
TRBJ1-5 | TRBV12-3/TRBV12-4 | TRBD1 | CASSLGTGGLQPQHF
TRBJ2-2 | TRBV10-3 | TRBD2 | CAINPGLADTGELFF
TRBJ2-2 | TRBV7-9 | - | CASSPAKALINTGELFF
TRBJ2-2 | TRBV27 | TRBD1 | CASSLWDSAGTGELFF
TRBJ2-5 | TRBV7-6 | TRBD2 | CASSLATSGGAATSAKETQYF
TRBJ2-1 | TRBV4-1 | - | CASSPGQAEQFF
TRBJ2-5 | TRBV7-8 | TRBD2 | CASSLVLAGVQEIQYF
TRBJ2-7 | TRBV4-1 | TRBD1 | CASSPWDSEGYEQYF
TRBJ1-5 | TRBV27 | - | CASSFGRYQPQHF
TRBJ2-5 | TRBV12-3/TRBV12-4 | TRBD2 | CASSLWLAGQETQYF
TRBJ2-7 | TRBV28 | TRBD2 | CASSFFGGSYEQYF
TRBJ2-7 | TRBV2 | - | CASSEGLPLLYEQYF
TRBJ1-6 | TRBV5-4 | - | CASRRDSLSYNSPLHF
TRBJ1-2 | TRBV29-1 | - | CSVTAGYTF
TRBJ2-6 | TRBV7-6 | - | CASIIQGSAGANVLTF